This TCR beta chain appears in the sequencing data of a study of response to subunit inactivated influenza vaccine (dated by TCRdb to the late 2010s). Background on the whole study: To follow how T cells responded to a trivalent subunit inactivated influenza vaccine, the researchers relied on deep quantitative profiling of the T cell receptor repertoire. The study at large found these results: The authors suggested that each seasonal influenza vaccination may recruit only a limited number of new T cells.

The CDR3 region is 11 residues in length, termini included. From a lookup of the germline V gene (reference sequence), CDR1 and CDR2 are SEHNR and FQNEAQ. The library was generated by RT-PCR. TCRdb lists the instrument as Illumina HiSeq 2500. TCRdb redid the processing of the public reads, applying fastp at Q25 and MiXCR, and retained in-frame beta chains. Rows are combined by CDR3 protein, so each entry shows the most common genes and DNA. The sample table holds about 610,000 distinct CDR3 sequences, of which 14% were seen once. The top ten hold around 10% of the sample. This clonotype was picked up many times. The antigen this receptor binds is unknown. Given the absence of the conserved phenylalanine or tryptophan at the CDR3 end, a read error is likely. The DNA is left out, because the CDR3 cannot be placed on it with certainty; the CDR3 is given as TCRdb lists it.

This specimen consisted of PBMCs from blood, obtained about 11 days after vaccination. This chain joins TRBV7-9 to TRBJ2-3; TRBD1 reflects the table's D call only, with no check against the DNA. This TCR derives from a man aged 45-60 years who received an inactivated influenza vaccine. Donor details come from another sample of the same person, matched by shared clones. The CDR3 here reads CASSLGIRPVL.